In its sample, the clone carrying this T cell receptor beta chain was seen once. Its specificity is unknown. Stated time point: neoterminal ileum biopsy at postoperative endoscopy, about 6 months after surgery. Germline V gene lookup returns CDR1 SNHLY and CDR2 FYNNEI. This CDR3 is 15 amino acids long. After removal of 6 bases from V and 7 bases from J, the junction contained 9 bases not matched to a gene. These data originate in a study of T cell repertoires in ileal Crohn's disease. Overall study context: Postoperative therapy was given to about half: about a dozen thiopurines, around 20 anti-TNF agents. Biopsies of the neoterminal ileum at postoperative colonoscopy form M6 samples.

Whole-study findings and limits: Endoscopic recurrence occurred in every patient whose clonality exceeded 26.8%.

TCRdb's copy holds only in-frame clones and misses some; the assay was immunoSEQ multiplex PCR. Among 7,500 to 9,500 clones listed, around 80% were seen once. The sequenced sample consisted of ileal tissue. This TCR was sampled from an adult with Crohn's disease. This rearrangement joins TRBV2 to TRBJ2-1; 10 bases line up with TRBD2. The CDR3 protein is CASRVLEAGGNEQFF. CDR3 sequence (DNA): TGTGCCAGCAGGGTCCTTGAAGCGGGGGGGAATGAGCAGTTCTTC.